This T cell receptor (beta chain) was recorded in a study of T cell responses to AZD1222 COVID-19 vaccine. Study findings and constraints: The span of vaccine-associated CD4 TCRs extended across spike, with dominance at 160-218 and 743-854. Sampling that yielded the repertoires occurred only after the peak T cell response.

TCRdb keeps only in-frame clones here, not all; method: immunoSEQ multiplex PCR. The table lists around 150,000 clones, approximately 90% of them singletons. Comment on this clone: What it binds is unknown.

The CDR3 sequence is 14 residues long. With 5 bases removed from V and 3 bases from J, the gap between germline ends came to 13 bases. Germline lookup yields CDR1 MDHEN and CDR2 SYDVKM. The sequence came from an adult who received the AZD1222 COVID-19 vaccine. The sample here was peripheral blood, taken 28 days after the second AZD1222 dose. The rearrangement uses TRBV28 and TRBJ1-2, with D perhaps matching TRBD1 (5 bases). The CDR3 here is CASSPSRGDYGYTF. The CDR3 DNA sequence: TGTGCCAGCAGTCCTTCTAGGGGCGACTATGGCTACACCTTC.